These T cell receptor beta chains were read from a single sample in a study of cytomegalovirus exposure and HLA in healthy donors. Method: immunoSEQ multiplex PCR; TCRdb's copy keeps in-frame clones and lacks some. The sample yields fewer than 250,000 clones, approximately 80% seen once. Sequenced: PBMCs. Source of these receptors: a woman aged 35 to 49 in good health and CMV-seronegative. CDR3s include the opening cysteine and the closing phenylalanine or tryptophan. Fields, in order: V gene, D gene, clone size, J gene, CDR3 DNA, CDR3 protein. A D gene is named only where the DNA matches it firmly. Only part of the rows carry a size: once, few, many, or a class if the clone is expanded.

>TRBV6-5|NA|NA|TRBJ1-2
TGTGCCAGCAGTTACTCACCTAGCAGCTATGGCTACACCTTC
CASSYSPSSYGYTF
>TRBV6-6|TRBD1|NA|TRBJ2-7
TGTGCCAGCAGGGGACAGGGGGGTTACGAGCAGTACTTC
CASRGQGGYEQYF
>TRBV19|NA|NA|TRBJ2-5
TGTGCCAGTAGTCCGCCAACAGGGAGCATCGAGACCCAGTACTTC
CASSPPTGSIETQYF
>TRBV10-3|NA|NA|TRBJ2-7
TGTGCCATCAGTGGACAGTCCTACGAGCAGTACTTC
CAISGQSYEQYF
>TRBV7-8|NA|NA|TRBJ1-1
TGTGCCAGCAGCTTAGCGACTATGAACACTGAAGCTTTCTTT
CASSLATMNTEAFF
>TRBV7-9|NA|NA|TRBJ2-5
TGTGCCAGCAGCCTGGGCCTTCGGGGGGAGACCCAGTACTTC
CASSLGLRGETQYF
>TRBV9|NA|once|TRBJ2-2
TGTGCCAGCAGCCCCAGACTAACTAACACCGGGGAGCTGTTTTTT
CASSPRLTNTGELFF
>TRBV6-1|NA|NA|TRBJ1-2
TGTGCCATCCTCGACAGACTCTATGGCTACACCTTC
CAILDRLYGYTF
>TRBV6-1|TRBD2|NA|TRBJ2-3
TGTGCCAGCAGACTAGCGGGAGACACAGATACGCAGTATTTT
CASRLAGDTDTQYF
>TRBV9|NA|NA|TRBJ1-3
TGTGCCAGCAGCGTAGGGGGCGCAGGAATCTCTGGAAACACCATATATTTT
CASSVGGAGISGNTIYF
>TRBV10-3|TRBD2|NA|TRBJ2-5
TGTGCCATCAGCCGAGCGGGAATAATGGAGACCCAGTACTTC
CAISRAGIMETQYF
>TRBV12-5|NA|NA|TRBJ1-1
TGTGCTAGTGGTTTGGTACGGGGAGGGGAGAACACTGAAGCTTTCTTT
CASGLVRGGENTEAFF
>TRBV5-6|TRBD2|NA|TRBJ2-3
TGTGCCAGCAGCTTCAGACTAGCGGGAGGGGCAGATACGCAGTATTTT
CASSFRLAGGADTQYF
>TRBV5-8|NA|NA|TRBJ1-2
TGTGCCAGCAGCCAGCCCCCGGAGGGAGGAGAAGGCTACACCTTC
CASSQPPEGGEGYTF
>TRBV2|TRBD1|NA|TRBJ2-1
TGTGCCAGCATTACGGACAGGGGGTCCTACAATGAGCAGTTCTTC
CASITDRGSYNEQFF
>TRBV11-2|NA|few|TRBJ2-1
TGTGCCAGCAGCTTAAACTCTCGTTACAATGAGCAGTTCTTC
CASSLNSRYNEQFF
>TRBV5-8|TRBD1|NA|TRBJ1-2
TGTGCCAGCAGCCGCGGGGACAGCGAGGGCTATGGCTACACCTTC
CASSRGDSEGYGYTF
>TRBV28|TRBD2|few|TRBJ2-3
TGTGCCAGCAGTGGGACTAGCGGGAGCAGGGGGACAGATACGCAGTATTTT
CASSGTSGSRGTDTQYF
>TRBV10-2|TRBD2|NA|TRBJ2-1
TGCGCCAGCAACGGGAGGGCCCTCGATGAGCAGTTCTTC
CASNGRALDEQFF
>TRBV19|NA|NA|TRBJ1-5
TGTGCCAGTAGAGGGGACACTCCTAGCAATCAGCCCCAGCATTTT
CASRGDTPSNQPQHF
>TRBV2|NA|NA|TRBJ1-5
TGTGCCAGCAGTGCCAGGGTGGGCAATCAGCCCCAGCATTTT
CASSARVGNQPQHF
>TRBV4-2|NA|NA|TRBJ2-1
TGTGCCAGCGGAGGCTTAGTATCAAGCTCCTACAATGAGCAGTTCTTC
CASGGLVSSSYNEQFF
>TRBV2|TRBD1|NA|TRBJ2-5
TGTGCCAGCAGGGGACAGGGCCCCTCGGAGACCCAGTACTTC
CASRGQGPSETQYF
>TRBV12-5|TRBD1|NA|TRBJ1-5
TGTGCTAGTGGCTCCGGCAGGGGGCCCAATTCAGGCAATCAGCCCCAGCATTTT
CASGSGRGPNSGNQPQHF
>TRBV29-1|TRBD1|NA|TRBJ1-2
TGCAGCGCCCGGGGACAGGGGGCGGGTGGCTACACCTTC
CSARGQGAGGYTF
>TRBV7-2|NA|NA|TRBJ1-5
TGTGCCAGCAGCGCCAGGGCAGCTTTGGAAAGTCAGCCCCAGCATTTT
CASSARAALESQPQHF
>TRBV19|NA|NA|TRBJ1-5
TGTGCCAGTAGTAGGGACACGTATAGCAATCAGCCCCAGCATTTT
CASSRDTYSNQPQHF
>TRBV14|NA|once|TRBJ2-1
TGTGCCAGCAGCCAAGATCGGGTCTCTATCCACAATGAGCAGTTCTTC
CASSQDRVSIHNEQFF
>TRBV6-1|NA|NA|TRBJ2-6
TGTGCCAGCCGCCAGAGGGCAGGGGCCAACGTCCTGACTTTC
CASRQRAGANVLTF
>TRBV30|TRBD2|NA|TRBJ2-5
TGTGCCTGGAGTGGGCAGGGACTAGCGGGACGTAAGACCCAGTACTTC
CAWSGQGLAGRKTQYF
>TRBV29-1|TRBD1|NA|TRBJ1-4
TGCAGCGTGAGGGGACAGGGGAGTGAAAAACTGTTTTTT
CSVRGQGSEKLFF
>TRBV5-1|NA|once|TRBJ2-2
TGCGCCAGCGGGCAGGATTACACCGGGGAGCTGTTTTTT
CASGQDYTGELFF
>TRBV2|NA|NA|TRBJ2-7
TGTGCCAGCAGTGTTCGTCCGTTACAGGCCTACGAGCAGTACTTC
CASSVRPLQAYEQYF
>TRBV18|NA|once|TRBJ1-1
TGTGCCAGCTCACCTCCTGGACGGACTTCGATGAACACTGAAGCTTTCTTT
CASSPPGRTSMNTEAFF